Below, 21 T cell receptor beta chains from the same sample are listed, as sequenced in a study of control samples from healthy donors and cancer patients. Profiled with immunoSEQ multiplex PCR; TCRdb holds only in-frame clones, not every one. The profile covers hundreds of thousands of clones, with about 93% appearing a single time and 5.5% to 8% taken by the ten largest. The sequencing input was PBMCs. All receptors come from a man aged 40-55 years with head and neck cancer.

The rearrangement links TRBV3-1 (or the pseudogene TRBV3-2) to TRBJ1-1; D remains unclear. Germline loops: CDR1 LGHDT, CDR2 YNNKEL (reference sequence). This CDR3 is built from 16 residues. Trimming pared 0 bases from V and 0 bases from J, leaving 11 bases between. The CDR3 DNA reads as TGTGCCAGCAGCCAAGATAGAAGGACTGTGAACACTGAAGCTTTCTTT. It encodes CASSQDRRTVNTEAFF.

The rearrangement uses TRBV3-1 (or the pseudogene TRBV3-2) and TRBJ1-6, with D perhaps TRBD1 (5 bases). The CDR3 runs to 18 residues. Germline-derived CDR1 and CDR2 are LGHDT and YNNKEL (reference sequence). V was trimmed by 0 bases and J by 6 bases, leaving 18 bases between them. The CDR3 here is CASSQDFGGGMANSPLHF. In DNA form, the CDR3 reads TGTGCCAGCAGCCAAGACTTTGGGGGGGGAATGGCTAATTCACCCCTCCACTTT.

The chain recombines TRBV4-3 with TRBJ1-1; unclear D gene. The CDR3 has 14 residues. Germline V gene lookup returns CDR1 LGHNA and CDR2 YSLEER. V shed 1 base and J shed 1 base, with 7 bases lying between them. CDR3 nucleotide sequence: TGCGCCAGCAGCCAAGGGCTGGGGAACACTGAAGCTTTCTTT. It specifies CASSQGLGNTEAFF.

As DNA, the CDR3 is TGTGCCAGCAGCCCCCTGACTAGCAATCAGCCCCAGCATTTT. Translating it yields CASSPLTSNQPQHF. V and J are TRBV3-1 (or the pseudogene TRBV3-2) and TRBJ1-5; D is ambiguous. The germline V gene has CDR1 LGHDT and CDR2 YNNKEL (reference sequence). This CDR3 has 14 amino acids. The V gene lost 4 bases and the J gene lost 0 bases, with 7 bases spanning the gap.

CDR3 region: CASRVGSNNEQFF. The CDR3, as DNA: TGCGCCAGCAGAGTCGGGTCAAACAATGAGCAGTTCTTC. The rearrangement links TRBV5-1 to TRBJ2-1; D gene ambiguous. V shed 5 bases and J shed 5 bases, with 11 bases lying between them. Germline V gene sequence: CDR1 SGHRS, CDR2 YFSETQ. The CDR3 loop spans 13 amino acids.

Only one count was recorded for this clone. The V call is TRBV6-5, the J call TRBJ2-7; D might be TRBD1 (5 bases). Germline CDR1 is MNHEY and CDR2 is SVGAGI. This CDR3 region has 13 residues. The V and J ends lost 2 bases and 5 bases respectively, with 10 bases between them. CDR3 region: CASSYRGSHEQYF. CDR3 coding DNA: TGTGCCAGCAGTTACAGGGGCAGCCACGAGCAGTACTTC.

The V and J genes are TRBV6-4 and TRBJ1-5; D is possibly TRBD1 (5 bases). The CDR3 has 17 amino acids. Germline loops: CDR1 MRHNA, CDR2 SNTAGT. V was pared by 7 bases and J by 2 bases, with 21 bases between. CDR3 residues: CASKRDRTLGRNQPQHF. The CDR3 nucleotides are TGTGCCAGCAAACGTGACAGAACCCTCGGCCGCAATCAGCCCCAGCATTTT.

The chain employs TRBV7-8 and TRBJ2-7; D uncertain. CDR3 length: 13 amino acids. Germline V gene data show CDR1 as SGHVS and CDR2 as FQNEAQ. The germline V and J ends were trimmed by 6 bases and 0 bases, with 9 bases remaining between them. The CDR3 reads CASSSRFSYEQYF. In DNA form, the CDR3 reads TGTGCCAGCAGTTCACGATTCTCCTACGAGCAGTACTTC.

The chain uses TRBV18 and TRBJ1-1; 8 nucleotides align to TRBD1. The trim removed 4 bases at V and 3 bases at J, leaving 7 bases unmatched. CDR3 size: 15 residues. Germline V gene data show CDR1 as KGHSH and CDR2 as LQKENI. In DNA form, the CDR3 reads TGTGCCAGCTCACTCCAGGGGGCCGGAGACACTGAAGCTTTCTTT. This gives the protein CASSLQGAGDTEAFF.

On this clone: The same CDR3 arises from other DNA sequences in this sample as well. This sequence joins TRBV29-1 and TRBJ2-3; D unclear. V lost 0 bases and J lost 1, with 5 bases in between. The germline V gene has CDR1 SQVTM and CDR2 ANQGSEA. The CDR3 loop spans 13 amino acids. CDR3 protein: CSVEEGGTDTQYF. In DNA form, the CDR3 reads TGCAGCGTTGAAGAAGGAGGCACAGATACGCAGTATTTT.

This clone has a single count. The CDR3 DNA follows: TGTGCCACGCAGCCACCCGCCGACCAAGAGACCCAGTACTTC. It translates to CATQPPADQETQYF. The chain carries TRBV6-5 and TRBJ2-5; D ambiguous. V lost 10 bases and J 0 bases, leaving 15 bases between the germline ends. Looked up from germline, CDR1 is MNHEY and CDR2 is SVGAGI. CDR3 length equals 14 residues.

The J gene is TRBJ2-7, the V gene TRBV5-1, with D unresolved. From germline, CDR1 is SGHRS and CDR2 YFSETQ. V dropped 0 bases and J dropped 4 bases, with 8 bases sitting between them. The CDR3 extends over 13 amino acids. For the CDR3, the DNA is TGCGCCAGCAGCTTGGACAGTCGTTACGAGCAGTACTTC. Its protein product is CASSLDSRYEQYF.

The rearrangement joins TRBV29-1 to TRBJ2-3; TRBD1 matches 10 bases. V was pared by 3 bases and J by 4 bases, with 4 bases of the junction left unmatched. The germline CDR1 and CDR2 sequences are SQVTM and ANQGSEA. The length of the CDR3 is 14 residues. The CDR3 is CSVDRDRGSDTQYF. The CDR3 bases are TGCAGCGTTGATAGGGACAGGGGCTCAGATACGCAGTATTTT.

Here the CDR3 reads CSAGQVNEQFF. CDR3 DNA sequence: TGCAGTGCTGGACAGGTCAATGAGCAGTTCTTC. V gene TRBV20-1 combines with J gene TRBJ2-1, with TRBD1 matching 7 bases. CDR3 length equals 11 residues. Germline V lookup: CDR1 DFQATT, CDR2 SNEGSKA (reference sequence). V gave up 5 bases and J gave up 6 bases; unmatched junction bases: 1.

The chain is built from TRBV2 and TRBJ1-2; tentatively, D is TRBD1 (5 bases). This CDR3 region has 15 residues. CDR1 SNHLY and CDR2 FYNNEI come from the germline V gene. Trimming took off 8 bases at V and 5 bases at J, with 21 bases between the two ends. For the CDR3, the DNA is TGTGCCAGCTTTCAGACGGGGCAGGGTGGGTATGGCTACACCTTC. Residues: CASFQTGQGGYGYTF. The entire variable domain, with the rest obtained from reference TRBV2 and TRBJ1-2, is as follows: EPEVTQTPSHQVTQMGQEVILRCVPISNHLYFYWYRQILGQKVEFLVSFYNNEISEKSEIFDDQFSVERPDGSNFTLKIRSTKLEDSAMYFCASFQTGQGGYGYTFGSGTRLTVV.

V and J are TRBV27 and TRBJ1-6, with a tentative D call TRBD1 (5 bases). Between the trimmed V and J ends, which lost 6 bases and 10 bases, there was a span of 19 bases. Germline V gene data show CDR1 as MNHEY and CDR2 as SMNVEV (reference sequence). The CDR3 covers 15 residues. The CDR3 DNA reads as TGTGCCAGCAGCCCCGGGATGGGGGGACCATCACCCCTCCACTTT. Translating gives CASSPGMGGPSPLHF.

Details on this clone: Distinct nucleotide sequences in the sample also encode this CDR3. The J gene is TRBJ1-1, the V gene TRBV9; D is unclear. V gave up 0 bases and J gave up 4 bases, with 7 bases separating them. The CDR3 is 13 amino acids. Looked up from germline, CDR1 is SGDLS and CDR2 is YYNGEE. The CDR3 DNA reads TGTGCCAGCAGCGTAGTTGCCGGCACTGAAGCTTTCTTT. Protein: CASSVVAGTEAFF.

The genes are TRBV7-9 and TRBJ2-4, with 9 nucleotides matching TRBD1. This CDR3 is built from 16 residues. In germline, CDR1 is SEHNR, CDR2 FQNEAQ (reference sequence). J gave up 0 bases and V 5 bases, and 5 bases lay outside the gene matches. The CDR3 sequence: CASSPRTGEAKNIQYF. The CDR3 nucleotides read TGTGCCAGCAGCCCACGGACAGGGGAAGCCAAAAACATTCAGTACTTC.

V is TRBV5-1 and J is TRBJ2-1, with no clear D. CDR1 SGHRS and CDR2 YFSETQ come from the germline V gene. V dropped 7 bases and J dropped 0 bases, with 17 bases sitting between them. The CDR3 length is 16 residues. The CDR3 reads CASRSITAGSYNEQFF. CDR3 nucleotides: TGCGCCAGCCGCTCAATAACTGCCGGCTCCTACAATGAGCAGTTCTTC.

This chain joins TRBV6-5 and TRBJ1-5; 7 bases map to TRBD1. V gave up 6 bases and J gave up 1 base; unmatched junction bases: 3. CDR1 and CDR2 from the germline V gene are MNHEY and SVGAGI. CDR3 length equals 14 residues. The CDR3 DNA reads as TGTGCCAGCAGATCGACAGGGAGCAATCAGCCCCAGCATTTT. This sequence encodes CASRSTGSNQPQHF.

The V call is TRBV6-1, the J call TRBJ2-2; weak D call: TRBD2 (6 bases). Trimming took off 1 base at V and 3 bases at J, with 9 bases between the two ends. There are 15 residues in the CDR3. The germline CDR1 and CDR2 sequences are MNHNS and SASEGT. The CDR3 here is CASSEGGGHTGELFF. Here the CDR3 DNA reads TGTGCCAGCAGTGAAGGTGGAGGGCACACCGGGGAGCTGTTTTTT.